This T cell receptor (beta chain) was sequenced in a study of beta chain features in type 1 diabetes. Regarding the study as a whole: It was possible that PCR favored shorter templates, equally so in patients and controls. Among patients with Type 1 diabetes, TCRB CDR3s were moderately but significantly shorter in every one of the four CD4+ subsets.

With respect to this clone: The antigen is undetermined.

cDNA synthesis used the whole RNA isolate, giving expressed TCRB sequences. TCRdb's table, derived via immunoSEQ multiplex PCR, lists solely in-frame clones and lacks some. This sample yields around 41,000 clones, of which approximately 61% are seen a single time; about 1.6% belongs to the top ten. The receptor's source is a man aged 25 to 40 with type 1 diabetes. Some clones in this sample may be carry-over from other donors' samples. The sequenced sample was Tregs from blood.

CDR3 in amino acids: CASSVGVATGELFF. In DNA, the CDR3 is TGTGCCAGCAGCGTCGGGGTTGCCACCGGGGAGCTGTTTTTT. The chain couples TRBV9 to TRBJ2-2, with D maybe TRBD2 (5 bases). The CDR3 totals 14 residues. The V end lost 2 bases, the J end lost 4 bases, and 9 bases lay between the germline ends. Germline values: CDR1 SGDLS, CDR2 YYNGEE.